The 2 T cell receptor beta chains below all came from one sample that was sequenced in a study of beta chain features in type 1 diabetes. The study, taken as a whole, reports: Shorter TCRB CDR3s, moderately but significantly so, were found in Type 1 diabetes patients in all four CD4+ subsets.

Their antigens are not known. Expressed TCRB transcripts got sequenced, as all isolated RNA was reverse transcribed. TCRdb's table, derived via immunoSEQ multiplex PCR, lists solely in-frame clones and lacks some. The data show roughly 220,000 clones, roughly 16% seen once. The sequenced sample consisted of naive CD4+ T cells from blood. The receptors were gathered from a young man with type 1 diabetes.

This rearrangement joins TRBV29-1 to TRBJ1-3; the D is unclear. Germline CDR1 is SQVTM and CDR2 is ANQGSEA. Trimming stripped 6 bases from V and 4 bases from J, with 10 bases between. The CDR3 length is 12 residues. The CDR3: CSVHLGGNTIYF. The CDR3 region has the DNA TGCAGCGTCCACCTAGGGGGAAACACCATATATTTT.

This clone has a handful of counts. The chain carries TRBV9 and TRBJ2-7, with D unresolved. Trimming took 3 bases from V and 0 from J, leaving 13 bases between them. The CDR3 consists of 15 residues. The germline CDR1 and CDR2 sequences are SGDLS and YYNGEE. CDR3 residues: CASSAPDRDSYEQYF. CDR3 nucleotide sequence: TGTGCCAGCAGCGCCCCGGACCGAGACTCCTACGAGCAGTACTTC.